This TCR beta chain was captured by sequencing in a study of pediatric ulcerative colitis. Sequencing was at survey level. TCRdb keeps only in-frame clones here, not all; method: immunoSEQ multiplex PCR. Altogether under 15,000 clones are present, 70% to 80% being singletons, with the ten largest covering roughly 4.5%. The CDR3 runs 15 residues. V shed 4 bases and J shed 7 bases, with 17 bases lying between them. Germline CDR1 and CDR2: SGDLS and YYNGEE. General study findings and limits: Rectal repertoires separated controls, mild-moderate and acute severe colitis.

Rectal tissue came from one to two pinch biopsies taken at colonoscopy. Regarding this clone: No antigen is known for it.

The specimen was gut tissue. This clonotype was sampled from a boy aged 5-17 years who was a control in a study of pediatric ulcerative colitis. The genes are TRBV9 and TRBJ2-2, with D possibly matching TRBD1 (6 bases). For the CDR3, the DNA is TGTGCCAGCAGCCAAACAGGGCTCCGGATCGGGGAGCTGTTTTTT. Its protein is CASSQTGLRIGELFF.